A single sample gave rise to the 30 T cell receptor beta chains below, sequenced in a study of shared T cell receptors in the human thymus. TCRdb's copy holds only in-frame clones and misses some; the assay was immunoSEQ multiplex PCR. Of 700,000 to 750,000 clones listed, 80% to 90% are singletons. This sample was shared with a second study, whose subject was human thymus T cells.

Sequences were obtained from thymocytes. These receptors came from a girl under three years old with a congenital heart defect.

CDR3 amino acids: CASSLKTGGGQPQHF. CDR3 bases: TGTGCCAGCAGCTTAAAGACAGGGGGAGGGCAGCCCCAGCATTTT. This sequence joins TRBV5-5 and TRBJ1-5; 9 bases align to TRBD1. CDR1 is SGHKS, CDR2 YYEKEE, per germline (reference sequence). The junction had 7 bases not matched to a gene; V was cut back by 2 bases and J by 7 bases. CDR3 length: 15 residues.

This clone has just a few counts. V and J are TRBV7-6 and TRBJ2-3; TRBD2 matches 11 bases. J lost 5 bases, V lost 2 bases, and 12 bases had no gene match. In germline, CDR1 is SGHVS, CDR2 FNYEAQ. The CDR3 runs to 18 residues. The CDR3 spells CASSLIPFSGGGRDTQYF. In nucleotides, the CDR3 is TGTGCCAGCAGCTTAATCCCATTTAGCGGGGGGGGGAGAGATACGCAGTATTTT.

The CDR3 sequence is CASSPHREKVFFTDTQYF. Written as DNA, the CDR3 is TGCGCCAGCAGCCCCCACAGGGAGAAGGTTTTTTTTACAGATACGCAGTATTTT. The chain combines TRBV5-1 with TRBJ2-3; weak D call: TRBD1 (6 bases). V lost 4 bases to trimming and J lost 3 bases, with 24 bases between them. Per the germline V gene, CDR1 is SGHRS and CDR2 is YFSETQ. CDR3 length: 18 amino acids.

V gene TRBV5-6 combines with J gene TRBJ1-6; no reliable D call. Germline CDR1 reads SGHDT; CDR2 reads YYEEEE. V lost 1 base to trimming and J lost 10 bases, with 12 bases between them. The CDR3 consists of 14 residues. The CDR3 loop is CASSLNGGYSPLHF. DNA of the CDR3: TGTGCCAGCAGCTTGAACGGAGGGTACTCACCCCTCCACTTT.

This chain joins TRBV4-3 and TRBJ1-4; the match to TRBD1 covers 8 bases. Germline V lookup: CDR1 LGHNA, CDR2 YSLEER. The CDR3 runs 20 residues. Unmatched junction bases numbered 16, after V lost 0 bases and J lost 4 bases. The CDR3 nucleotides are TGCGCCAGCAGCCAAGAATCCCCCGGGACAGGAATCCGTAATAATGAAAAACTGTTTTTT. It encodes CASSQESPGTGIRNNEKLFF.

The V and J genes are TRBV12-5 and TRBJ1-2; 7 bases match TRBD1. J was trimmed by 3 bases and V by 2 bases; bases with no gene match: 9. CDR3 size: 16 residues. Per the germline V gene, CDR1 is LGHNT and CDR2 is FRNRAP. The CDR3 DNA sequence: TGTGCTAGTGGTTTGTCCCCGACAGGGAACGACTATGGCTACACCTTC. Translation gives CASGLSPTGNDYGYTF.

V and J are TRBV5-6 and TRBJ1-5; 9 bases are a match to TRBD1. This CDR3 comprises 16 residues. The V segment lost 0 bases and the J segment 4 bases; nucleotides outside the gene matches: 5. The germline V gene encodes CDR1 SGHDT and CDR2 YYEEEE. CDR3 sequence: CASSLGWTGENQPQHF. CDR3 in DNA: TGTGCCAGCAGCTTGGGCTGGACAGGGGAGAATCAGCCCCAGCATTTT. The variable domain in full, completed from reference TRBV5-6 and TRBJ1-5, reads DAGVTQSPTHLIKTRGQQVTLRCSPKSGHDTVSWYQQALGQGPQFIFQYYEEEERQRGNFPDRFSGHQFPNYSSELNVNALLLGDSALYLCASSLGWTGENQPQHFGDGTRLSIL.

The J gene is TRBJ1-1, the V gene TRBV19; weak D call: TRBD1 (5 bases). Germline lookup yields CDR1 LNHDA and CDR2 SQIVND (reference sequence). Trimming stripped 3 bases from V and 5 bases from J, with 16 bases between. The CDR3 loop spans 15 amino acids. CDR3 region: CASSMGHGGGTEAFF. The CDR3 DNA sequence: TGTGCCAGTAGTATGGGCCACGGCGGGGGGACTGAAGCTTTCTTT.

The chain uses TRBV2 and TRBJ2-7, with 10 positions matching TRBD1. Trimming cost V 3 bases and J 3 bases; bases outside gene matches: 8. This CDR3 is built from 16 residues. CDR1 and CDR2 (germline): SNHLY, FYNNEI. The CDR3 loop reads CASSDGQGGKNYEQYF. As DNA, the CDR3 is TGTGCCAGCAGTGATGGACAGGGGGGAAAGAACTACGAGCAGTACTTC.

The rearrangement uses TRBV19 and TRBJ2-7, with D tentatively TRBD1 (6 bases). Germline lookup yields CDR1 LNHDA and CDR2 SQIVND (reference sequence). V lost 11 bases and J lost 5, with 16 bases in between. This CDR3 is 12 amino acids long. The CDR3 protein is CASGWGPDEQYF. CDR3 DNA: TGTGCCTCCGGGTGGGGGCCCGACGAGCAGTACTTC.

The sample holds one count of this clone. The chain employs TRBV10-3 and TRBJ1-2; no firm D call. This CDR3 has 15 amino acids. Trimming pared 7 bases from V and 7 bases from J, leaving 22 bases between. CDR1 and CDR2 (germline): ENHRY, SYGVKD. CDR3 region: CAITAGIKGYGGYTF. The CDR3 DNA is TGTGCCATCACGGCAGGAATAAAAGGATACGGTGGCTACACCTTC.

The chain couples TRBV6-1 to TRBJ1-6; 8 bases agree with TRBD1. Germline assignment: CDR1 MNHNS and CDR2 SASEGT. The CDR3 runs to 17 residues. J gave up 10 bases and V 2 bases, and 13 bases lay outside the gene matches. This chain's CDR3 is CASSERGPTGEVSPLHF. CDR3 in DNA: TGTGCCAGCAGTGAACGGGGACCGACAGGGGAGGTCTCACCCCTCCACTTT.

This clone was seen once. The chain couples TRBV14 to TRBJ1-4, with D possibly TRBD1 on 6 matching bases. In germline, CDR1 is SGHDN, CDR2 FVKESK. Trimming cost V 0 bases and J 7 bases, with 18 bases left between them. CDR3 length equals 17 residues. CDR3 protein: CASSQDERTVEGEKLFF. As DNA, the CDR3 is TGTGCCAGCAGCCAAGATGAGCGGACAGTCGAGGGTGAAAAACTGTTTTTT.

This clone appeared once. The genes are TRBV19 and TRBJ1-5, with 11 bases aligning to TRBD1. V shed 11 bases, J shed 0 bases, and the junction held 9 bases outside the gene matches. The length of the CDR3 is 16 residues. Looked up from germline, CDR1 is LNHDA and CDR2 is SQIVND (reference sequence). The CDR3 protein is CAGSGTGGGSNQPQHF. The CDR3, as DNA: TGTGCCGGTTCCGGGACAGGGGGTGGTAGCAATCAGCCCCAGCATTTT.

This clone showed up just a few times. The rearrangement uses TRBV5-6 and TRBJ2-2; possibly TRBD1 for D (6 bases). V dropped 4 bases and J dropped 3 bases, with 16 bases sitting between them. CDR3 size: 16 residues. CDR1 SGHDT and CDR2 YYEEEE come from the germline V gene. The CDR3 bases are TGTGCCAGCAGCCACAGGGTTAGGCGGGACACCGGGGAGCTGTTTTTT. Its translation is CASSHRVRRDTGELFF.

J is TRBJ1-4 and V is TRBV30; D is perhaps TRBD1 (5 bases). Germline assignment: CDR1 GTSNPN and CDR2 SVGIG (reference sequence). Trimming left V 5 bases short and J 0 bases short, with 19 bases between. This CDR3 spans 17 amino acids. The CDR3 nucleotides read TGTGCCTGGGAGGGTCTCGGGGGGAAGGCAACTAATGAAAAACTGTTTTTT. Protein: CAWEGLGGKATNEKLFF.

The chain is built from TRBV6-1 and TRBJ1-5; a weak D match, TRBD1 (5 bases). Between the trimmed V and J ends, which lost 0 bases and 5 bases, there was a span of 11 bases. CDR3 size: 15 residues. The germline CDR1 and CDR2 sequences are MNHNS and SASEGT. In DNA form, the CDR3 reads TGTGCCAGCAGTGAAGCACCAGGGAGGTATCAGCCCCAGCATTTT. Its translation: CASSEAPGRYQPQHF.

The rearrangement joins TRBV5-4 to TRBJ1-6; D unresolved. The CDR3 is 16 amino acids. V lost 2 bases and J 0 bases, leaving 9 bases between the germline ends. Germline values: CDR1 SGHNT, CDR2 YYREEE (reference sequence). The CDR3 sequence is CASSFLPGSYNSPLHF. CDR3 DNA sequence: TGTGCCAGCAGCTTCTTACCCGGCTCCTATAATTCACCCCTCCACTTT.

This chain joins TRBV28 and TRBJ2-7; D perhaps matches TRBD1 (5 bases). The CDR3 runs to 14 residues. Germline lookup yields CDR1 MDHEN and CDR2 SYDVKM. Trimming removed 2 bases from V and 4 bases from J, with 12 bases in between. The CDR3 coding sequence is TGTGCCAGCAGTTTACAGGACATAGATTACGAGCAGTACTTC. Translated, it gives CASSLQDIDYEQYF.

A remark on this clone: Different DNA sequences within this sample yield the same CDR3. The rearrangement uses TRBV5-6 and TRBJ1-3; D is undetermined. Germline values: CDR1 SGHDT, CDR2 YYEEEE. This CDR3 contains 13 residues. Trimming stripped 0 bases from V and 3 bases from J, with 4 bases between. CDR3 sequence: CASSLAGGNTIYF. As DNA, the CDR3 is TGTGCCAGCAGCTTGGCAGGTGGAAACACCATATATTTT. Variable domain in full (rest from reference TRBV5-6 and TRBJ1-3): DAGVTQSPTHLIKTRGQQVTLRCSPKSGHDTVSWYQQALGQGPQFIFQYYEEEERQRGNFPDRFSGHQFPNYSSELNVNALLLGDSALYLCASSLAGGNTIYFGEGSWLTVV.

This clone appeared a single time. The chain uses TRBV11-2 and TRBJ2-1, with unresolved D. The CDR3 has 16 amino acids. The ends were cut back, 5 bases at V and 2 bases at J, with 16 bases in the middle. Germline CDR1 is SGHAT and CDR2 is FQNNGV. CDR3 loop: CASSPKLGKAYNEQFF. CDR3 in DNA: TGTGCCAGCAGCCCCAAACTGGGCAAAGCCTACAATGAGCAGTTCTTC.

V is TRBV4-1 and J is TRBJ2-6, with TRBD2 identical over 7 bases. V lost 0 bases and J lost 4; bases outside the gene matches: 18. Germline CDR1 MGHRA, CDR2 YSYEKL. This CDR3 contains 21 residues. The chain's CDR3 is CASSQEIDWSGALSGANVLTF. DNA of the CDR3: TGCGCCAGCAGCCAAGAGATAGATTGGAGCGGGGCCCTATCGGGGGCCAACGTCCTGACTTTC.

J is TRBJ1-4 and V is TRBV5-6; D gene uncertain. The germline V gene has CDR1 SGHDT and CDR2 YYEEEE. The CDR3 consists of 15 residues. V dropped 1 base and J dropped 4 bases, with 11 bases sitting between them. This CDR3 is CASSLYIRYNEKLFF. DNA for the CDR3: TGTGCCAGCAGCTTGTATATACGGTATAATGAAAAACTGTTTTTT.

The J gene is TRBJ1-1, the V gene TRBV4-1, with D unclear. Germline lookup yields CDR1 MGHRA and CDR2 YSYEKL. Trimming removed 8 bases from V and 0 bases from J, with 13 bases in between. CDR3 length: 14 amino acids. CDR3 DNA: TGCGCCAGCCGGCTAGAGGCGGTGAACACTGAAGCTTTCTTT. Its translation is CASRLEAVNTEAFF.

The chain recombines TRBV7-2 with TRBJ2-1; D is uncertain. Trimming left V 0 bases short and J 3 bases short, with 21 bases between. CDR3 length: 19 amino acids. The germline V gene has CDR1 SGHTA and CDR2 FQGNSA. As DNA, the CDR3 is TGTGCCAGCAGCTTAGCCCATAATCAACCCGGGTCCAACTACAATGAGCAGTTCTTC. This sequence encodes CASSLAHNQPGSNYNEQFF. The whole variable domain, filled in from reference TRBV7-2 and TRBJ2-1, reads GAGVSQSPSNKVTEKGKDVELRCDPISGHTALYWYRQSLGQGLEFLIYFQGNSAPDKSGLPSDRFSAERTGGSVSTLTIQRTQQEDSAVYLCASSLAHNQPGSNYNEQFFGPGTRLTVL.

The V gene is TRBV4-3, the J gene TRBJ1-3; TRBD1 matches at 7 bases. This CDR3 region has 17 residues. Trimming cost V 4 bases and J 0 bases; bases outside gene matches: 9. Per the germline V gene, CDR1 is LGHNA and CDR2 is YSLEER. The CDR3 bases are TGCGCCAGCAGCCCAAAACGGGACAGACCCTCTGGAAACACCATATATTTT. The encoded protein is CASSPKRDRPSGNTIYF.

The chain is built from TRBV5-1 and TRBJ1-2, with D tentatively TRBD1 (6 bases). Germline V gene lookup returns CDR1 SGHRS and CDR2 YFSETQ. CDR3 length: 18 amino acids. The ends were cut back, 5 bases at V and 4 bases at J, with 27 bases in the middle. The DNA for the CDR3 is TGCGCCAGCAGATCCGGGACATTCCTCGTCGCTGATCCCTATGGCTACACCTTC. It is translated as CASRSGTFLVADPYGYTF.

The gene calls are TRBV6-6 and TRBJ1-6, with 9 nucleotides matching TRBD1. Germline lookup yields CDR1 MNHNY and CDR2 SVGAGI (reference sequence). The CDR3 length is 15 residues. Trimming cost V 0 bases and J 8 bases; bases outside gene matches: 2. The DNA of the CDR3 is TGTGCCAGCAGTTACTCAGGGACAGGGTATTCACCCCTCCACTTT. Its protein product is CASSYSGTGYSPLHF.

The CDR3 nucleotides are TGCGCCAGCAGCTACGACTACGTGATCCTCGAGCAGTACTTC. This codes for CASSYDYVILEQYF. The rearrangement links TRBV5-1 to TRBJ2-7; TRBD2 might be the D (5 bases). CDR1 is SGHRS, CDR2 YFSETQ, per germline. This CDR3 region has 14 residues. Trimming pared 3 bases from V and 6 bases from J, leaving 16 bases between. Full variable domain (outside the CDR3, taken from reference TRBV5-1 and TRBJ2-7): KAGVTQTPRYLIKTRGQQVTLSCSPISGHRSVSWYQQTPGQGLQFLFEYFSETQRNKGNFPGRFSGRQFSNSRSEMNVSTLELGDSALYLCASSYDYVILEQYFGPGTRLTVT.

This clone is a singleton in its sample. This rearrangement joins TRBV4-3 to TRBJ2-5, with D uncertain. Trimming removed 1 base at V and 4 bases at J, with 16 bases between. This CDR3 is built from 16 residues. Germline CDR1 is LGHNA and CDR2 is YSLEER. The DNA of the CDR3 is TGCGCCAGCAGCCAAGTAGCTCTGAATCGGTTAGAGACCCAGTACTTC. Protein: CASSQVALNRLETQYF.